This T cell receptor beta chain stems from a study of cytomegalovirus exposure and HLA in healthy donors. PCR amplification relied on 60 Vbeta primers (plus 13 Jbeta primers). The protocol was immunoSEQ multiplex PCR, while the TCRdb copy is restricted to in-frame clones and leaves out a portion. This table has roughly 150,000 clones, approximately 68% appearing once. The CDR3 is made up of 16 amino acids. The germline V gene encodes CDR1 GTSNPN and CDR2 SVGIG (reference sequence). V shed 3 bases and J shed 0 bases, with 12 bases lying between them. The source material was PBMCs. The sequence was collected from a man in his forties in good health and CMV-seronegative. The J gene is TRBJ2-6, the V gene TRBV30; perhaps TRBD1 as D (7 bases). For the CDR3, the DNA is TGTGCCTGGAGGACCAGGGGGGCCTCTGGGGCCAACGTCCTGACTTTC. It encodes CAWRTRGASGANVLTF.